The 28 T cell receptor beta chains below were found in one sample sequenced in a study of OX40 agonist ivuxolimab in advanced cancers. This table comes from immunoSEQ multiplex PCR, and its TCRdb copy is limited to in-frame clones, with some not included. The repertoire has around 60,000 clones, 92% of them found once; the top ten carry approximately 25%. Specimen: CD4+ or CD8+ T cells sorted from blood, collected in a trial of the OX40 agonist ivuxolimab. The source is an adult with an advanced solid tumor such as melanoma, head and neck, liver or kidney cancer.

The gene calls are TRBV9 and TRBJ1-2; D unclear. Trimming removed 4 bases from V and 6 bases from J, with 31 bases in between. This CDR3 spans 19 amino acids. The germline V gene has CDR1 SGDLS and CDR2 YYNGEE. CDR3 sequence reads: CASSNSYNPAMAGSHGYTF. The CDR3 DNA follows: TGTGCCAGCAGCAACTCCTATAATCCAGCCATGGCTGGGTCCCATGGCTACACCTTC.

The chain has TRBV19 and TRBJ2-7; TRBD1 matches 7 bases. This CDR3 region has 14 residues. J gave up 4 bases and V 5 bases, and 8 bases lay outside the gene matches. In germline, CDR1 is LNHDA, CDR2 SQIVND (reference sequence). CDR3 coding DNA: TGTGCCAGTAGTCCCTCCGGGACAGAATACGAGCAGTACTTC. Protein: CASSPSGTEYEQYF.

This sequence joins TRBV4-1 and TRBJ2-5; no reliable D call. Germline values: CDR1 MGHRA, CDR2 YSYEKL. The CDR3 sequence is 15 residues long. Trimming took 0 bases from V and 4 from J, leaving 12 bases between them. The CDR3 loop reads CASSQDFGELETQYF. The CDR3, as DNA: TGCGCCAGCAGCCAAGATTTCGGTGAATTAGAGACCCAGTACTTC.

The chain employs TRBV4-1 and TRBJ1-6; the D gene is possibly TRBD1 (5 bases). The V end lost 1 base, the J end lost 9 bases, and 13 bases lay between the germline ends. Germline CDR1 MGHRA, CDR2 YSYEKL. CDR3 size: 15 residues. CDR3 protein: CASSQGGQGGSPLHF. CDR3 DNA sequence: TGCGCCAGCAGCCAAGGAGGCCAGGGAGGTTCACCCCTCCACTTT.

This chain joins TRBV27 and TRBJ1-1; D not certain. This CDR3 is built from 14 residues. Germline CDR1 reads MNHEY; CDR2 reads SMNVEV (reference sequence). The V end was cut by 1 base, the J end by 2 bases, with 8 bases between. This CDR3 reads CASSLWGSNTEAFF. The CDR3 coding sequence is TGTGCCAGCAGTTTATGGGGAAGCAACACTGAAGCTTTCTTT.

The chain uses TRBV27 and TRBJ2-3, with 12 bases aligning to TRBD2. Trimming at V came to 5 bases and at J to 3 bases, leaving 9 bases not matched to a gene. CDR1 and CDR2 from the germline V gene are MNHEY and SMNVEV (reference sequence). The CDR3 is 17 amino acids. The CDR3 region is CASSPRTSGTSTDTQYF. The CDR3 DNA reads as TGTGCCAGCAGTCCTCGGACTAGCGGGACTTCAACAGATACGCAGTATTTT.

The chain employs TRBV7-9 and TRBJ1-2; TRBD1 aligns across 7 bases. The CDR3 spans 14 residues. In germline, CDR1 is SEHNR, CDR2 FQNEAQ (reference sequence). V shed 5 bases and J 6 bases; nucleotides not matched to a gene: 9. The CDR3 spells CASSLWTGGDGYTF. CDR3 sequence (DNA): TGTGCCAGCAGCCTATGGACAGGCGGAGATGGCTACACCTTC.

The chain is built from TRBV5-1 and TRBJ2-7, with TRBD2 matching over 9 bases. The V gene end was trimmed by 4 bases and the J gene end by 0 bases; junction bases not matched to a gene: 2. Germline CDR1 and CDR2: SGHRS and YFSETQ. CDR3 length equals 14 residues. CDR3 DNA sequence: TGCGCCAGCAGCGAGACTAGCGGCTCCTACGAGCAGTACTTC. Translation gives CASSETSGSYEQYF.

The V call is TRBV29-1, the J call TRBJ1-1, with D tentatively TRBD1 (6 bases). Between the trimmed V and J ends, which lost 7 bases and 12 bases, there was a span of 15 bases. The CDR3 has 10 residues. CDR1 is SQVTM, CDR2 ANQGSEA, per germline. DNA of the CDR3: TGCAGCGCCGAGGACAGAATTCCTTTCTTT. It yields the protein CSAEDRIPFF.

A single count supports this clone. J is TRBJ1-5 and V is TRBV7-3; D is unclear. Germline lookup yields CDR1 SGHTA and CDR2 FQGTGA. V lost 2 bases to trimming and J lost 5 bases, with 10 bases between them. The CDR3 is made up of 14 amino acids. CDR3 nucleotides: TGTGCCAGCAGCTTAGGGTGGGGTTATCAGCCCCAGCATTTT. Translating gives CASSLGWGYQPQHF.

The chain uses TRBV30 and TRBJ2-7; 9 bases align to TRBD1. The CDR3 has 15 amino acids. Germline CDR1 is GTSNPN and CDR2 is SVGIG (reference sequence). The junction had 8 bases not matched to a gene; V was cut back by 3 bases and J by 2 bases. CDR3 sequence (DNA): TGTGCCTGGAGCCCCGGGACAGGGAGTCCCTACGAGCAGTACTTC. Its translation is CAWSPGTGSPYEQYF.

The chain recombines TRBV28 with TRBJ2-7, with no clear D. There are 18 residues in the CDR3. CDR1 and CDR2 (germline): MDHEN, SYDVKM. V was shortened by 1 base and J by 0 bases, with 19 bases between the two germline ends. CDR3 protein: CASSLSSHGRSFSYEQYF. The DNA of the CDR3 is TGTGCCAGCAGTTTATCATCTCACGGGCGGTCCTTCTCCTACGAGCAGTACTTC.

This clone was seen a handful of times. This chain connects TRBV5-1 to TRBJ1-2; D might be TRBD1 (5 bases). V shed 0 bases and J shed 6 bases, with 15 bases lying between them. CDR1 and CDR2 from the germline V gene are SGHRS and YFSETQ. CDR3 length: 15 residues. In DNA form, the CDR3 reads TGCGCCAGCAGCTTGGCCACGGAGGGGCACGATGGCTACACCTTC. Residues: CASSLATEGHDGYTF. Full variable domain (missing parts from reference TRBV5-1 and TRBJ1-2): KAGVTQTPRYLIKTRGQQVTLSCSPISGHRSVSWYQQTPGQGLQFLFEYFSETQRNKGNFPGRFSGRQFSNSRSEMNVSTLELGDSALYLCASSLATEGHDGYTFGSGTRLTVV.

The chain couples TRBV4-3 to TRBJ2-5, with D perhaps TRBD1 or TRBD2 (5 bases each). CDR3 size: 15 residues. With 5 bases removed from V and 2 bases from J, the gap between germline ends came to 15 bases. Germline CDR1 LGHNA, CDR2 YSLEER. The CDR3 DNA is TGCGCCAGCAGCGAGTTCAGGGAGTTACAAGAGACCCAGTACTTC. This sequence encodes CASSEFRELQETQYF.

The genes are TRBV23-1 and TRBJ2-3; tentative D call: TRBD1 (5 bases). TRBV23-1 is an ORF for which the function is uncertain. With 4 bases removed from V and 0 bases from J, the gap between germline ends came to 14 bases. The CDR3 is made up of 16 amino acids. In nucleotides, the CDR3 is TGCGCCAGCAGTCGCCCTGGAGCAGGGAGCACAGATACGCAGTATTTT. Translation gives CASSRPGAGSTDTQYF.

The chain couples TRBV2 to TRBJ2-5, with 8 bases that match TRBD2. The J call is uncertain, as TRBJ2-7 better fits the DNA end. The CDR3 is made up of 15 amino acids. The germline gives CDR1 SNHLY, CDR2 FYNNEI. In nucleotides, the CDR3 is TGTGCCAGCAGTCCCCTAACTAGCGGCTCCTACGAGCAGTACTTC. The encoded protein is CASSPLTSGSYEQYF.

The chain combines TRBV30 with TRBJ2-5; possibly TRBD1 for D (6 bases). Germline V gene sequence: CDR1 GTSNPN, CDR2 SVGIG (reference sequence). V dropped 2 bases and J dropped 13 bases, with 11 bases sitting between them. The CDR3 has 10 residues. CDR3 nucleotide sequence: TGTGCCTGGAGTTCAGGGGACCTGTACTTC. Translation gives CAWSSGDLYF. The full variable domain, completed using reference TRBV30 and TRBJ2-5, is SQTIHQWPATLVQPVGSPLSLECTVEGTSNPNLYWYRQAAGRGLQLLFYSVGIGQISSEVPQNLSASRPQDRQFILSSKKLLLSDSGFYLCAWSSGDLYFGPGTRLLVL.

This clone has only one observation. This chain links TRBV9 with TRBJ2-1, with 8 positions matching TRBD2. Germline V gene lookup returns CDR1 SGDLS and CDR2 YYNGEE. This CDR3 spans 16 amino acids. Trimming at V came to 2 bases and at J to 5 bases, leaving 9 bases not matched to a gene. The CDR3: CASSVSLGLGDNEQFF. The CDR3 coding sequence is TGTGCCAGCAGCGTCTCGTTGGGACTAGGTGACAATGAGCAGTTCTTC. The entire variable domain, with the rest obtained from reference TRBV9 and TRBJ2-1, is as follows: DSGVTQTPKHLITATGQRVTLRCSPRSGDLSVYWYQQSLDQGLQFLIQYYNGEERAKGNILERFSAQQFPDLHSELNLSSLELGDSALYFCASSVSLGLGDNEQFFGPGTRLTVL.

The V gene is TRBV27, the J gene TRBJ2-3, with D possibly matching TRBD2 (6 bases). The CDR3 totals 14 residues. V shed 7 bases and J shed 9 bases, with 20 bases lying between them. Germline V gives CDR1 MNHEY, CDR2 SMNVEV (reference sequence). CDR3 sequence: CASTRGRGFETQYF. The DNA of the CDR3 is TGTGCCAGCACCCGGGGACGGGGGTTCGAGACGCAGTATTTT.

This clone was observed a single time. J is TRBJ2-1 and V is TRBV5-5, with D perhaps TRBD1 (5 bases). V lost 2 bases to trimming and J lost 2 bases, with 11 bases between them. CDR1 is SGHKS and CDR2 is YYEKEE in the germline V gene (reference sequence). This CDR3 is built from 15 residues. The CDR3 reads CASSLGIQAYNEQFF. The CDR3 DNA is TGTGCCAGCAGCTTAGGGATACAGGCCTACAATGAGCAGTTCTTC.

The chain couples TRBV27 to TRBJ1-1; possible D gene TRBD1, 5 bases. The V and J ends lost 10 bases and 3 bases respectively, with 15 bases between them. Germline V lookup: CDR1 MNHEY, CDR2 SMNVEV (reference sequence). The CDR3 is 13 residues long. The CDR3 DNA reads TGTGCCACCAGGGCGGAAAGTGACACTGAAGCTTTCTTT. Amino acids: CATRAESDTEAFF.

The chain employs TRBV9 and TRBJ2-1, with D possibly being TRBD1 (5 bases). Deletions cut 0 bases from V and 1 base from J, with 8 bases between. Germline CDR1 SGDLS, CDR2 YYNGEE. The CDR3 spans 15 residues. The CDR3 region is CASSVGTNSYNEQFF. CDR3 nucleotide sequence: TGTGCCAGCAGCGTAGGGACAAATTCCTACAATGAGCAGTTCTTC.

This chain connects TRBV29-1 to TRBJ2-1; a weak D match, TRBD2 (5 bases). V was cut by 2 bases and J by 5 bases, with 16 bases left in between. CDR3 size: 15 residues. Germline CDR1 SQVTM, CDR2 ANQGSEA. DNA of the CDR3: TGCAGCGTTGAAAGACCCAGGCGGGTCCACAATGAGCAGTTCTTC. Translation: CSVERPRRVHNEQFF.

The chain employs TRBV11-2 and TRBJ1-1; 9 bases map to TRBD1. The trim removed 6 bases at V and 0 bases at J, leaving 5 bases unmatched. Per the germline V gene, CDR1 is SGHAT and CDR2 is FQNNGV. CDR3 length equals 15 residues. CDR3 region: CASRAHRGLNTEAFF. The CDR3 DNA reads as TGTGCCAGCAGGGCCCACAGGGGGCTGAACACTGAAGCTTTCTTT. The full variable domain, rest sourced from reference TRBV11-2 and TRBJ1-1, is EAGVAQSPRYKIIEKRQSVAFWCNPISGHATLYWYQQILGQGPKLLIQFQNNGVVDDSQLPKDRFSAERLKGVDSTLKIQPAKLEDSAVYLCASRAHRGLNTEAFFGQGTRLTVV.

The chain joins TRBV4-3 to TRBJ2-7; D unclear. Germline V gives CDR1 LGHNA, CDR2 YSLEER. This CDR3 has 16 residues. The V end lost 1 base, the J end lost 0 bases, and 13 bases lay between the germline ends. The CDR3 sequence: CASSQAASPYSYEQYF. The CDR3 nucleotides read TGCGCCAGCAGCCAAGCCGCTAGTCCCTACTCCTACGAGCAGTACTTC.

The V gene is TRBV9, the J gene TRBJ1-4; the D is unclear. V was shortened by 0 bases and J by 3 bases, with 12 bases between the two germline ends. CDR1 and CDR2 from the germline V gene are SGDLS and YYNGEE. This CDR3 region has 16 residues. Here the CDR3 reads CASSVGETPANEKLFF. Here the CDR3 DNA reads TGTGCCAGCAGCGTAGGGGAAACGCCGGCTAATGAAAAACTGTTTTTT. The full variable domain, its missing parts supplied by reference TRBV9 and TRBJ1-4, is DSGVTQTPKHLITATGQRVTLRCSPRSGDLSVYWYQQSLDQGLQFLIQYYNGEERAKGNILERFSAQQFPDLHSELNLSSLELGDSALYFCASSVGETPANEKLFFGSGTQLSVL.

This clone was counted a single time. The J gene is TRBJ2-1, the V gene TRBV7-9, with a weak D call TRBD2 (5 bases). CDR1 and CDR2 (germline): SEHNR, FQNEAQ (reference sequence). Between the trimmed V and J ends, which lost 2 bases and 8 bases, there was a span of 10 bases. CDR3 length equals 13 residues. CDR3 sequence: CASSLKLAYEQFF. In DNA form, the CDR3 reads TGTGCCAGCAGCTTAAAGCTAGCCTATGAGCAGTTCTTC.

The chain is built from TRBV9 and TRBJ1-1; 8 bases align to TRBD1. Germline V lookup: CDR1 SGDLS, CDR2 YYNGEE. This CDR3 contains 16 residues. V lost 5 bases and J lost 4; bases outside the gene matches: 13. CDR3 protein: CASSGGVDRVGTEAFF. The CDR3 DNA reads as TGTGCCAGCAGTGGGGGTGTGGACAGGGTGGGCACTGAAGCTTTCTTT.